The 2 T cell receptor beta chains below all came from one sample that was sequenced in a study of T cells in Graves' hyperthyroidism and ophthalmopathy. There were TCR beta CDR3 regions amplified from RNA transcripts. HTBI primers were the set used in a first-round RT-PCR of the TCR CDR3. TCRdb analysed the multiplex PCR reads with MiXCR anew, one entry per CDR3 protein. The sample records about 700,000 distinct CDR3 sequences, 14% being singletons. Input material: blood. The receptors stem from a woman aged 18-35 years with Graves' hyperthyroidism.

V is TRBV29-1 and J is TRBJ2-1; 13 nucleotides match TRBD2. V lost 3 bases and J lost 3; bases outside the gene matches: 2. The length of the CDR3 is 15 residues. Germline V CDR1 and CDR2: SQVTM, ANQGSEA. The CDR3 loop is CSVEGTSGIYNEQFF. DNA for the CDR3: TGCAGCGTTGAGGGGACTAGCGGGATCTACAATGAGCAGTTCTTC.

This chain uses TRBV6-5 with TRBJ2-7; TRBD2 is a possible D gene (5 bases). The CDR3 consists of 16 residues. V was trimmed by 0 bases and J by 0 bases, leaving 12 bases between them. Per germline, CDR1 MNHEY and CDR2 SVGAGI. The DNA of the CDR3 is TGTGCCAGCAGTTACTCCGCAGAAACTAGCTCCTACGAGCAGTACTTC. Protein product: CASSYSAETSSYEQYF.